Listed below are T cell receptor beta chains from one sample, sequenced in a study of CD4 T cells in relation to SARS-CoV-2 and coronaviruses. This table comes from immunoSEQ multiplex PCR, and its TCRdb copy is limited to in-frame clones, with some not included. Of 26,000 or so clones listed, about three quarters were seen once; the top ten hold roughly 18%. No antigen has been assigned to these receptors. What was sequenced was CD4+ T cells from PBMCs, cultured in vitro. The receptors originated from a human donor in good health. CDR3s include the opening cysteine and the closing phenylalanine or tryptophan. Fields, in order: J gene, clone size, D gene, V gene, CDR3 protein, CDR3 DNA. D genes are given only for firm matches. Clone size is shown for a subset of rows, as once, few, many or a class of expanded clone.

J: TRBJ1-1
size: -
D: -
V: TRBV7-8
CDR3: CASSPQLNTEAFF
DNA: TGTGCCAGCAGCCCTCAGCTGAACACTGAAGCTTTCTTT

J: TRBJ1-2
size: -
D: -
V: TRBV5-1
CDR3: CASSSSGTRTREGGYTF
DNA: TGCGCCAGCAGCTCCTCCGGGACGCGAACCCGAGAGGGTGGCTACACCTTC

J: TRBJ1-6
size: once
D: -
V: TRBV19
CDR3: CASSIGAAIYNSPLHF
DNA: TGTGCCAGTAGTATCGGGGCAGCCATCTATAATTCACCCCTCCACTTT

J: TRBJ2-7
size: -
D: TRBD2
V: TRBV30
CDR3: CARGGSYEQYF
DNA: TGTGCCCGGGGAGGGTCCTACGAGCAGTACTTC

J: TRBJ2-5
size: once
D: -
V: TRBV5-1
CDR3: CASSLAGVSSGETQYF
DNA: TGCGCCAGCAGCTTGGCCGGCGTCTCCAGTGGCGAGACCCAGTACTTC

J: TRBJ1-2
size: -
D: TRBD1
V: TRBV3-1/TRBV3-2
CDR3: CASSQGQGNNYGYTF
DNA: TGTGCCAGCAGCCAAGGACAGGGGAATAACTATGGCTACACCTTC

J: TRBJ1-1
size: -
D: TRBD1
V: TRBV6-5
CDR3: CASSYSFRGHTEAFF
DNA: TGTGCCAGCAGTTACTCCTTCAGGGGGCACACTGAAGCTTTCTTT

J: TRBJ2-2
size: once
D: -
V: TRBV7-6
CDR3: CASSLDFVAGTGELFF
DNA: TGTGCCAGCAGCTTAGACTTCGTGGCTGGCACCGGGGAGCTGTTTTTT

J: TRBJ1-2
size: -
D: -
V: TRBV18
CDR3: CASSPGGPSSGYTF
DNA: TGTGCCAGCTCACCTGGGGGTCCCAGCAGTGGCTACACCTTC

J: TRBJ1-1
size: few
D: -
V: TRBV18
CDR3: CASSSRTPYTEAFF
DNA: TGTGCCAGCTCATCCAGAACCCCTTACACTGAAGCTTTCTTT

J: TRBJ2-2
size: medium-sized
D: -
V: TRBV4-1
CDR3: CASSHTGELFF
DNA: TGCGCCAGCAGCCATACCGGGGAGCTGTTTTTT

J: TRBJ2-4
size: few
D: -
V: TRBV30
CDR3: CAWSLFGGQNIQYF
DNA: TGTGCCTGGAGTTTATTCGGAGGGCAAAACATTCAGTACTTC

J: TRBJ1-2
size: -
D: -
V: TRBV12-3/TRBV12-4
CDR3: CASRGGGSYGYTF
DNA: TGTGCCAGCAGGGGAGGGGGAAGCTATGGCTACACCTTC

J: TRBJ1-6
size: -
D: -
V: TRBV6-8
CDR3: CASSPDNSPGTYNSPLHF
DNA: TGTGCCAGCAGCCCCGACAACTCACCAGGGACCTATAATTCACCCCTCCACTTT

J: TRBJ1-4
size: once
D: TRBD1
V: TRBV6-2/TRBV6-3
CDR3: CASSPGQGRTNEKLFF
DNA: TGTGCCAGCAGCCCGGGACAGGGTAGAACTAATGAAAAACTGTTTTTT

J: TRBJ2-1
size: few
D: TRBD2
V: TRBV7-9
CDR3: CASSRTRTSGDPYNEQFF
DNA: TGTGCCAGCAGCCGAACCAGGACTAGCGGGGACCCTTACAATGAGCAGTTCTTC

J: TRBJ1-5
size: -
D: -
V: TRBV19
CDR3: CASSIRGGPEPQHF
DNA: TGTGCCAGTAGTATAAGGGGAGGGCCGGAGCCCCAGCATTTT

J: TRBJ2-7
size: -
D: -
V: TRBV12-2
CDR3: CASRLGVGIYREFGYEQYF
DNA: TGTGCAAGTCGCTTAGGAGTCGGGATCTATCGGGAGTTCGGGTACGAGCAGTACTTC

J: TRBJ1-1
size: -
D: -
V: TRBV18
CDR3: CASSPGPGDTEAFF
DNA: TGTGCCAGCTCACCGGGACCAGGTGACACTGAAGCTTTCTTT

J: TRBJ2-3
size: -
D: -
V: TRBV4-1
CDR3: CASSQAGRGDTQYF
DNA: TGCGCCAGCAGCCAGGCCGGCCGGGGAGATACGCAGTATTTT

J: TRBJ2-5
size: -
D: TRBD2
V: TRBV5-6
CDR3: CASSSTRAGAGQETQYF
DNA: TGTGCCAGCAGCTCAACCCGAGCGGGAGCGGGTCAAGAGACCCAGTACTTC

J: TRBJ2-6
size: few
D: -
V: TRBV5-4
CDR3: CASSLDSSGANVLTF
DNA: TGTGCCAGCAGCTTGGACAGCTCTGGGGCCAACGTCCTGACTTTC

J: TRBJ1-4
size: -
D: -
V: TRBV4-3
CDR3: CASSLTLGAGNEKLFF
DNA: TGCGCCAGCAGCCTCACCCTAGGGGCAGGGAATGAAAAACTGTTTTTT

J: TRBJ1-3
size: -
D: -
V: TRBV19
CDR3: CASRFSGNTIYF
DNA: TGTGCCAGTAGATTCTCTGGAAACACCATATATTTT

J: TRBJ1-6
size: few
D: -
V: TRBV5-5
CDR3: CASSRAAGERNSPLHF
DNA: TGTGCCAGCAGTCGGGCAGCTGGGGAACGTAATTCACCCCTCCACTTT

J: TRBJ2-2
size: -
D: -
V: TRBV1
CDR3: CTSSPPPDRIRDKRTGELFF
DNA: TGCACCAGCAGCCCTCCCCCGGACAGGATCCGGGACAAACGCACCGGGGAGCTGTTTTTT

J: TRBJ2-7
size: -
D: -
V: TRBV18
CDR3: CASSPRSSYEQYF
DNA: TGTGCCAGCTCACCGCGTTCCTCCTACGAGCAGTACTTC

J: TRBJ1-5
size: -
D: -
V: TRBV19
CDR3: CASSISLAGPTVAQHF
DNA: TGTGCCAGTAGTATTAGTCTGGCAGGCCCCACCGTGGCCCAGCATTTT

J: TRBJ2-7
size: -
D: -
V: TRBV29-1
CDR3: CSVIADGVTYEQYF
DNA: TGCAGCGTTATAGCCGATGGAGTCACCTACGAGCAGTACTTC

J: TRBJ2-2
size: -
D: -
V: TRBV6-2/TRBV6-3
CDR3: CASSYFSANTGELFF
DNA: TGTGCCAGCAGTTATTTTAGTGCAAATACCGGGGAGCTGTTTTTT

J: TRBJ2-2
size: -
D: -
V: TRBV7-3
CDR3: CASSLNPGLTGELFF
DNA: TGTGCCAGCAGCTTAAATCCCGGACTCACCGGGGAGCTGTTTTTT

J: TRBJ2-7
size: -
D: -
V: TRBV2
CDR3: CASSPYHGTAYEQYF
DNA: TGTGCCAGCAGTCCCTACCACGGGACCGCCTACGAGCAGTACTTC